These 29 T cell receptor beta chains came from one sample sequenced in a study of T cells after yellow fever vaccination. TCRdb ran MiXCR on the 5' RACE reads and lists one entry per CDR3 protein. The sample shows a few hundred thousand distinct CDR3 sequences, around 13% of them seen only once. Specimen: CD4+ T cells sorted from PBMCs, collected 45 days after the yellow fever booster vaccination. Source of these receptors: a man in his thirties or forties who received the YFV17D yellow fever vaccine.

This clonotype was seen many times. The chain recombines TRBV12-3 or TRBV12-4 with TRBJ1-6; D unresolved. Deletions cut 3 bases from V and 10 bases from J, with 10 bases between. The CDR3 length is 13 residues. The CDR3 DNA sequence: TGTGCCAGCAGTTTGGGCGTGCGCTCACCCCTCCACTTT. Its translation is CASSLGVRSPLHF.

This clonotype showed up just a few times. The DNA of the CDR3 is TGTGCCTCCCGAGGGGTCACAGATACGCAGTATTTT. Residues: CASRGVTDTQYF. The rearrangement joins TRBV7-2 to TRBJ2-3, with D possibly being TRBD1 or TRBD2 (5 bases each). The V gene lost 11 bases and the J gene lost 2 bases, with 11 bases spanning the gap. Germline V gives CDR1 SGHTA, CDR2 FQGNSA. This CDR3 comprises 12 residues.

This rearrangement joins TRBV5-1 to TRBJ2-7; 8 bases fit TRBD2. The CDR3 length is 14 residues. The germline V gene encodes CDR1 SGHRS and CDR2 YFSETQ. Losses at the gene ends were 4 bases for V and 4 bases for J; bases not matched to a gene: 7. CDR3 DNA sequence: TGCGCCAGCAGCCCGGGACTAGAGGGATACGAGCAGTACTTC. This codes for CASSPGLEGYEQYF.

This clonotype was seen only a few times. This chain connects TRBV11-3 to TRBJ2-1, with 8 bases lining up with TRBD2. The CDR3 totals 14 residues. Germline V gene lookup returns CDR1 SGHNT and CDR2 YENEEA. The J segment lost 5 bases and the V segment lost 5 bases, leaving 5 bases of the junction unmatched. The CDR3 nucleotides read TGTGCCAGCAGCGGGCAAGCGGGAGACAATGAGCAGTTCTTC. Amino acids: CASSGQAGDNEQFF.

The table lists this clonotype with a few counts. The J gene is TRBJ2-1, the V gene TRBV6-5; 9 nucleotides match TRBD2. Germline-derived CDR1 and CDR2 are MNHEY and SVGAGI. Trimming removed 6 bases from V and 11 bases from J; junction bases left unmatched: 11. The CDR3 is 14 amino acids. CDR3 sequence: CASRQEASGAKQFF. The DNA of the CDR3 is TGTGCCAGCAGACAAGAGGCTAGCGGGGCCAAGCAGTTCTTC.

The chain combines TRBV7-2 with TRBJ2-1; D gene ambiguous. Germline lookup yields CDR1 SGHTA and CDR2 FQGNSA. There are 15 residues in the CDR3. V lost 0 bases and J 4 bases, leaving 10 bases between the germline ends. CDR3 residues: CASSLAWATYNEQFF. CDR3 DNA sequence: TGTGCCAGCAGCTTAGCCTGGGCCACATACAATGAGCAGTTCTTC.

V and J are TRBV20-1 and TRBJ2-7, with 10 bases that match TRBD2. CDR3 length equals 14 residues. The ends lost 5 bases at V and 4 bases at J; junction bases unmatched: 8. CDR1 is DFQATT and CDR2 is SNEGSKA in the germline V gene (reference sequence). For the CDR3, the DNA is TGCAGTGCTTGGGCGGGACTAGCGCGATACGAGCAGTACTTC. The encoded protein is CSAWAGLARYEQYF.

This clonotype has at least ten counts. The chain joins TRBV27 to TRBJ2-7, with D possibly TRBD1 on 5 matching bases. Germline V CDR1 and CDR2: MNHEY, SMNVEV (reference sequence). The CDR3 runs to 16 residues. The V end was cut by 5 bases, the J end by 0 bases, with 17 bases between. In DNA form, the CDR3 reads TGTGCCAGCAGTACCCGGACATACCAAAACTCCTACGAGCAGTACTTC. As protein: CASSTRTYQNSYEQYF.

This clonotype appeared a few times. The chain uses TRBV5-1 and TRBJ2-5; possibly TRBD1 for D (6 bases). Germline values: CDR1 SGHRS, CDR2 YFSETQ. The CDR3 totals 15 residues. V lost 5 bases and J lost 0, with 14 bases in between. In DNA form, the CDR3 reads TGCGCCAGCAGGACCCCACAGGGTAACCAAGAGACCCAGTACTTC. It codes for CASRTPQGNQETQYF.

This chain joins TRBV28 and TRBJ2-1, with 14 bases that match TRBD2. Germline assignment: CDR1 MDHEN and CDR2 SYDVKM. CDR3 size: 15 residues. The junction had 3 bases not matched to a gene; V was cut back by 3 bases and J by 8 bases. CDR3 sequence reads: CASSLGLAGVHEQFF. As DNA, the CDR3 is TGTGCCAGCAGTTTGGGACTAGCGGGAGTGCATGAGCAGTTCTTC.

This chain joins TRBV3-1 and TRBJ2-1; TRBD2 might be the D (5 bases). The CDR3 extends over 13 amino acids. CDR1 and CDR2 (germline): LGHDT, YNNKEL (reference sequence). V gave up 5 bases and J gave up 10 bases, with 15 bases separating them. In DNA form, the CDR3 reads TGTGCCAGCAGCGTCCGGGGTCTCGGGGAGCAGTTCTTC. Translation gives CASSVRGLGEQFF.

The rearrangement uses TRBV20-1 and TRBJ2-4; no clear D. From germline, CDR1 is DFQATT and CDR2 SNEGSKA (reference sequence). The CDR3 sequence is 15 residues long. Between the trimmed V and J ends, which lost 6 bases and 0 bases, there was a span of 15 bases. The CDR3 nucleotides are TGCAGTGCCCCTCTAGGTCCTAGAGCCAAAAACATTCAGTACTTC. Its protein is CSAPLGPRAKNIQYF.

The rearrangement joins TRBV7-9 to TRBJ2-1; 11 nucleotides match TRBD2. V lost 3 bases and J lost 6; bases outside the gene matches: 4. Germline-derived CDR1 and CDR2 are SEHNR and FQNEAQ (reference sequence). The CDR3 length is 15 residues. The CDR3 DNA reads as TGTGCCAGCAGCTTGACTAGCGGGATTTTCAATGAGCAGTTCTTC. Encoded protein: CASSLTSGIFNEQFF.

This clonotype came up a few times. The chain employs TRBV12-3 or TRBV12-4 and TRBJ1-2; no clear D. The V end lost 2 bases, the J end lost 6 bases, and 10 bases lay between the germline ends. This CDR3 spans 13 amino acids. The CDR3 spells CASSLLNTDGYTF. DNA for the CDR3: TGTGCCAGCAGTTTACTCAACACAGATGGCTACACCTTC.

There are a few counts of this clonotype. The chain joins TRBV7-2 to TRBJ2-3; D gene unclear. Germline values: CDR1 SGHTA, CDR2 FQGNSA. Trimming cost V 1 base and J 4 bases, with 6 bases left between them. The CDR3 runs to 13 residues. The CDR3 sequence: CASSLGFADTQYF. The CDR3, as DNA: TGTGCCAGCAGCTTAGGGTTTGCAGATACGCAGTATTTT.

The chain combines TRBV5-1 with TRBJ2-5, with 9 positions matching TRBD2. The CDR3 runs to 15 residues. The trim removed 0 bases at V and 2 bases at J, leaving 2 bases unmatched. Germline assignment: CDR1 SGHRS and CDR2 YFSETQ. The CDR3 is CASSLAGLAQETQYF. The CDR3 nucleotides read TGCGCCAGCAGCTTGGCGGGACTAGCTCAAGAGACCCAGTACTTC.

This rearrangement joins TRBV3-1 to TRBJ2-1, with a weak D call TRBD2 (7 bases). Germline values: CDR1 LGHDT, CDR2 YNNKEL (reference sequence). CDR3 size: 17 residues. V lost 1 base, J lost 1 base, and 14 bases lay in between. The chain's CDR3 is CASSQGGGGSSYNEQFF. CDR3 bases: TGTGCCAGCAGCCAAGGGGGGGGGGGCAGTTCCTACAATGAGCAGTTCTTC.

This clonotype was picked up a small number of times. The chain is built from TRBV5-5 and TRBJ2-3; D may be TRBD2 (6 bases). The CDR3 has 14 amino acids. The germline V gene has CDR1 SGHKS and CDR2 YYEKEE (reference sequence). The germline V and J ends were trimmed by 0 bases and 6 bases, with 11 bases remaining between them. CDR3 coding DNA: TGTGCCAGCAGCTTGGATGGGGGGATGGATACGCAGTATTTT. Amino acids: CASSLDGGMDTQYF.

The rearrangement uses TRBV12-3 or TRBV12-4 and TRBJ1-3, with D hard to call. V was trimmed by 7 bases and J by 6 bases, leaving 7 bases between them. The CDR3 length is 11 residues. Written as DNA, the CDR3 is TGTGCCAGCACCCTTTTAAACACCATATATTTT. This sequence encodes CASTLLNTIYF.

This clonotype was observed a handful of times. V usage is TRBV27 and J usage is TRBJ2-3; a weak D match, TRBD1 (5 bases). The CDR3 loop spans 18 amino acids. V lost 2 bases to trimming and J lost 1 base, with 19 bases between them. CDR1 is MNHEY, CDR2 SMNVEV, per germline (reference sequence). The CDR3 DNA sequence: TGTGCCAGCAGTTTAAAGCCCTTTGGGATAGGGGGCACAGATACGCAGTATTTT. It codes for CASSLKPFGIGGTDTQYF.

The chain recombines TRBV29-1 with TRBJ2-1; TRBD2 matches at 12 bases. CDR1 and CDR2 (germline): SQVTM, ANQGSEA. V gave up 3 bases and J gave up 8 bases; unmatched junction bases: 5. This CDR3 has 14 amino acids. The CDR3 region has the DNA TGCAGCGTTGAGGCTAGCGGGAGGGACCATGAGCAGTTCTTC. Amino acid sequence: CSVEASGRDHEQFF.

This rearrangement joins TRBV20-1 to TRBJ2-7, with a weak D call TRBD2 (5 bases). The V gene lost 5 bases and the J gene lost 0 bases, with 17 bases spanning the gap. CDR3 length equals 15 residues. Germline CDR1 and CDR2: DFQATT and SNEGSKA (reference sequence). The DNA for the CDR3 is TGCAGTGCTCAAACGAGGGCGCAAAGCTCCTACGAGCAGTACTTC. As protein: CSAQTRAQSSYEQYF.

The table lists this clonotype with a few counts. V is TRBV24-1 and J is TRBJ2-2; a possible D gene is TRBD2 (6 bases). The germline gives CDR1 KGHDR, CDR2 SFDVKD. The CDR3 contains 19 residues. V was trimmed by 0 bases and J by 6 bases, leaving 22 bases between them. As DNA, the CDR3 is TGTGCCACCAGTGATTTGTCGGGCAGCCCTACGGAGGGAGCCGGGGAGCTGTTTTTT. Translating it yields CATSDLSGSPTEGAGELFF.

In this sample, this clonotype turned up a few times. The V call is TRBV7-2, the J call TRBJ1-3, with D possibly matching TRBD1 (5 bases). CDR1 is SGHTA and CDR2 is FQGNSA in the germline V gene. The CDR3 extends over 16 amino acids. V was pared by 1 base and J by 0 bases, with 10 bases between. CDR3 coding DNA: TGTGCCAGCAGCTTAGACAGGTTGCGCTCTGGAAACACCATATATTTT. Amino acid sequence: CASSLDRLRSGNTIYF.

Notes on this clonotype: No DNA is shown, since the ends of the CDR3 on it are uncertain; the CDR3 is the one TCRdb lists. This chain joins TRBV5-6 and TRBJ1-2; the D call TRBD1 from the table was never checked on the DNA. The CDR3 is 14 amino acids in total, end residues counted. The germline CDR1 and CDR2 sequences are SGHDT and YYEEEE. CDR3 amino acids: CASSSSDRSYGYTF.

There are a few counts of this clonotype. This chain uses TRBV20-1 with TRBJ2-5, with 8 nucleotides matching TRBD1. Per the germline V gene, CDR1 is DFQATT and CDR2 is SNEGSKA (reference sequence). This CDR3 is built from 12 residues. V was clipped by 3 bases and J by 5 bases; unmatched bases: 2. The CDR3 nucleotides are TGCAGTGCTAGCAGGGACAGGGAGACCCAGTACTTC. Translating gives CSASRDRETQYF.

This sequence joins TRBV5-4 and TRBJ2-1; 7 bases match TRBD2. Germline V gene lookup returns CDR1 SGHNT and CDR2 YYREEE (reference sequence). The ends lost 3 bases at V and 10 bases at J; junction bases unmatched: 7. CDR3 length: 13 amino acids. This chain's CDR3 is CASSSGGGWEQFF. CDR3 nucleotide sequence: TGTGCCAGCAGCTCGGGGGGAGGATGGGAGCAGTTCTTC.

V and J are TRBV7-2 and TRBJ2-1; D not resolved. This CDR3 comprises 12 residues. CDR1 SGHTA and CDR2 FQGNSA come from the germline V gene. V lost 2 bases and J lost 10, with 9 bases in between. The CDR3 nucleotides read TGTGCCAGCAGCTTATTTGGAAGGGAGCAGTTCTTC. Amino acids: CASSLFGREQFF.

This clonotype was observed a few times. The chain employs TRBV27 and TRBJ1-2; D possibly corresponds to TRBD1 (5 bases). This CDR3 contains 13 residues. The V end lost 7 bases, the J end lost 4 bases, and 13 bases lay between the germline ends. The germline CDR1 and CDR2 sequences are MNHEY and SMNVEV (reference sequence). The DNA of the CDR3 is TGTGCCAGCAAGAATACAGGACCCTATGGCTACACCTTC. Its protein is CASKNTGPYGYTF.